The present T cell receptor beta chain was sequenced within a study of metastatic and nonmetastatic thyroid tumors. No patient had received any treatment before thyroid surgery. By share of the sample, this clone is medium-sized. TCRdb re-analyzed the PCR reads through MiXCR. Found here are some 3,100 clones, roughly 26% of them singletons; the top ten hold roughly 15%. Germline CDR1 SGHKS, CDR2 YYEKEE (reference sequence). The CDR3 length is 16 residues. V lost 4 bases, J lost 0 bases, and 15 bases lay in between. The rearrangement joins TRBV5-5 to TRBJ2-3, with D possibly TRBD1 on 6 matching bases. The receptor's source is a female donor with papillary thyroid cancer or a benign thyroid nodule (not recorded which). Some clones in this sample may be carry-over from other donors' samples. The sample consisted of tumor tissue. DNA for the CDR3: TGTGCCAGCAGCACCCAGACAGGACCTAGCACAGATACGCAGTATTTT. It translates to CASSTQTGPSTDTQYF.